The clone carrying this T cell receptor beta chain showed up just a few times. What it binds is not known. This sample was included in a study of identifying expanded T cells in peripheral blood. Findings and limits, study-wide: Technical replicates showed around 1.1 changed clones; roughly two weeks 15 to 20; four weeks 19. Clone count variance between approximately 2-week samples rose with total template count.

Here immunoSEQ multiplex PCR was the method, and the copy in TCRdb shows in-frame clones only, minus some. The sample lists just over 90,000 clones, roughly 86% occurring once. No infections or other immune events were documented during collection. Sequencing was done on a sample of blood. This sequence was found in a person aged 18 to 69 in good health.

CDR3 sequence reads: CAWSVLGTTYSPLHF. The CDR3 DNA sequence: TGTGCCTGGAGTGTGTTAGGTACAACCTATTCACCCCTCCACTTT. The chain couples TRBV30 to TRBJ1-6; D gene ambiguous. This CDR3 is 15 amino acids long. Germline values: CDR1 GTSNPN, CDR2 SVGIG (reference sequence). Trimming removed 0 bases at V and 8 bases at J, with 14 bases between.